The source of this TCR beta chain is a study of cytomegalovirus exposure and HLA in healthy donors. In germline, CDR1 is MNHNS, CDR2 SASEGT. The CDR3 loop spans 14 amino acids. The V gene lost 10 bases and the J gene lost 5 bases, with 18 bases spanning the gap. 60 Vbeta and 13 Jbeta primers were used in PCR. Method: immunoSEQ multiplex PCR; TCRdb's copy keeps in-frame clones and lacks some. The data contain tens of thousands of clones, roughly 75% of them seen just once; the ten biggest clones take up roughly 2%. The chain couples TRBV6-1 to TRBJ2-1, with D possibly being TRBD1 (6 bases). The sample was PBMCs. The sequence came from a man aged 35-49 years in good health and CMV-seronegative. CDR3 nucleotides: TGTGCCACCGACCCTGGGACAAGCGACAATGAGCAGTTCTTC. This sequence encodes CATDPGTSDNEQFF.